This TCR beta chain was captured in a study of blood T cell repertoires in COVID-19. Germline CDR1 reads KGHSH; CDR2 reads LQKENI. This CDR3 comprises 13 residues. Between the trimmed V and J ends, which lost 2 bases and 2 bases, there was a span of 4 bases. Here immunoSEQ multiplex PCR was the method, and the copy in TCRdb shows in-frame clones only, minus some. The sample has about 160,000 clones; approximately 79% are singletons. Sequenced material: peripheral blood. This TCR was sampled from a woman in her thirties or forties with COVID-19, enrolled during active disease. This rearrangement joins TRBV18 to TRBJ2-1; D is undetermined. CDR3 bases: TGTGCCAGCTCACCAGGCCCCTACAATGAGCAGTTCTTC. It specifies CASSPGPYNEQFF.